What follows describes a single TCR beta chain. The sample originates from a study of blood T cell repertoires in COVID-19. Looking at the study overall: Samples of COVID-19 (acute and convalescent) were obtained from the United States, Italy and Spain. Nucleic acid was either cDNA or gDNA, and it came from T cells, B-cell-depleted T cells, or PBMCs.

Per the study methods: Reference gene primer amplification in the assay estimated nucleated cell counts. Sequencing used immunoSEQ multiplex PCR; TCRdb keeps in-frame clones, though not all of them. For V, J and clone size, that table is used; D and trimming come from the DNA. The profile covers 150,000 to 250,000 clones, with roughly 77% appearing a single time and around 5.9% taken by the ten largest. Germline V CDR1 and CDR2: ENHRY, SYGVKD. V lost 2 bases and J lost 4, with 9 bases in between. This CDR3 has 14 residues. Enrollment of patients from Seattle took place during active infection, with longitudinal follow-up.

This sequence originates from a middle-aged woman with COVID-19, enrolled during active disease. The rearrangement joins TRBV10-3 to TRBJ1-5; TRBD1 is a possible D gene (6 bases). The sequenced sample was peripheral blood. DNA of the CDR3: TGTGCCATCAGTGAGGGACAGTTAAATCAGCCCCAGCATTTT. The encoded protein is CAISEGQLNQPQHF.